The rows below give T cell receptor beta chains drawn from one sample of a study of cytomegalovirus exposure and HLA in healthy donors. Data came from immunoSEQ multiplex PCR; TCRdb stores just in-frame clones and leaves some out. This table has about 120,000 clones, over 60% appearing once. The sequenced sample consisted of PBMCs. Receptors were obtained from a woman aged 40-49 years in good health and CMV-seropositive. Each CDR3 is given with its conserved first and last residue. D genes are given only for firm matches. Expanded clones get a size class; other rows say once, few or many, or leave the size out.

length,size,V,J,D,DNA,CDR3
15,once,TRBV7-3,TRBJ2-1,TRBD1,TGTGCCAGCAGCCAGGACAGGGGGTTTTATAATGAGCAGTTCTTC,CASSQDRGFYNEQFF
13,.,TRBV29-1,TRBJ2-2,TRBD1,TGCAGCGCAGGACAGGCGATCACCGGGGAGCTGTTTTTT,CSAGQAITGELFF
16,.,TRBV6-5,TRBJ1-6,.,TGTGCCAGCAGTTACACACAGAGCTCCTATAATTCACCCCTCCACTTT,CASSYTQSSYNSPLHF
15,.,TRBV7-2,TRBJ2-7,.,TGTGCCAGCAGCCAGGGAGGATTTATTTCCTACGAGCAGTACTTC,CASSQGGFISYEQYF
14,.,TRBV6-1,TRBJ2-1,TRBD2,TGTGCCAGCAGTGAACTAGCGGGAGGCAATGAGCAGTTCTTC,CASSELAGGNEQFF
14,.,TRBV2,TRBJ1-5,TRBD1,TGTGCCAGCAGTTCGGACAGGGACGATCAGCCCCAGCATTTT,CASSSDRDDQPQHF
13,.,TRBV6-1,TRBJ2-7,TRBD1,TGTGCCAGCAGGGGACAGGGTATCCAGGGGCAGTACTTC,CASRGQGIQGQYF
14,.,TRBV2,TRBJ1-5,.,TGTGCCAGCAGTGTGATGCAGGGTTGGCAGCCCCAGCATTTT,CASSVMQGWQPQHF
13,.,TRBV5-6,TRBJ2-5,.,TGTGCCAGCAGCTGGGACTTGCAAGAGACCCAGTACTTC,CASSWDLQETQYF
14,.,TRBV7-9,TRBJ2-5,.,TGTGCCAGCAGCATAGGGGGACTTCAAGAGACCCAGTACTTC,CASSIGGLQETQYF
15,.,TRBV6-5,TRBJ2-5,TRBD2,TGTGCCAGCAGTTACTCCGGGCTAGCGGGGGGGACCCAGTACTTC,CASSYSGLAGGTQYF
17,.,TRBV18,TRBJ2-5,.,TGTGCCAGCTCACCACCTTGGCAGGGAAACGACCAAGAGACCCAGTACTTC,CASSPPWQGNDQETQYF
13,.,TRBV2,TRBJ1-5,.,TGTGCCAGCAGTCCAGCGAGCAATCAGCCCCAGCATTTT,CASSPASNQPQHF
14,.,TRBV30,TRBJ2-3,.,TGTGCCTGGAGTGTATCGATCGGTACAGATACGCAGTATTTT,CAWSVSIGTDTQYF
12,.,TRBV30,TRBJ1-1,.,TGTGCCTGGAGCTTTGTCTCCACTGAAGCTTTCTTT,CAWSFVSTEAFF
14,.,TRBV2,TRBJ1-4,TRBD1,TGTGCCAGCAGTCTTGGACAGGGGATGGAAAAACTGTTTTTT,CASSLGQGMEKLFF
17,.,TRBV6-9,TRBJ2-4,TRBD2,TGTGCCAGCAGTTACCCGGGGGTGGCGGGAGGGGAAAACATTCAGTACTTC,CASSYPGVAGGENIQYF
15,few,TRBV27,TRBJ1-5,.,TGTGCCAGCAGTTTATCGCCAGAGGACAATCAGCCCCAGCATTTT,CASSLSPEDNQPQHF
16,.,TRBV12-5,TRBJ1-2,TRBD1,TGTGCTAGTGGTTTGGCCACCGGGACAGCTAACTATGGCTACACCTTC,CASGLATGTANYGYTF
17,.,TRBV7-8,TRBJ1-5,TRBD1,TGTGCCAGCAGCTCTAAGGACAGGGTAACGGGCAATCAGCCCCAGCATTTT,CASSSKDRVTGNQPQHF
13,.,TRBV4-1,TRBJ2-3,TRBD1,TGCGCCAGTTCAGGGGGTTGGACAGATACGCAGTATTTT,CASSGGWTDTQYF
16,.,TRBV4-2,TRBJ2-3,.,TGTGCCAGCAGCCAAGATATCTCGCGGAACACAGATACGCAGTATTTT,CASSQDISRNTDTQYF
14,.,TRBV11-2,TRBJ2-7,.,TGTGCCAGCAGCCCAACCAACGGGGGGCTCGAGCAGTACTTC,CASSPTNGGLEQYF
14,.,TRBV27,TRBJ2-7,.,TGTGCCAGCAGTTCACAGGGCGAAGGGTACGAGCAGTACTTC,CASSSQGEGYEQYF
14,.,TRBV2,TRBJ2-3,TRBD2,TGTGCCAGCGCTGAGCGGGGTCGCACAGATACGCAGTATTTT,CASAERGRTDTQYF
18,.,TRBV7-9,TRBJ2-7,TRBD2,TGTGCCAGCAGCTTAGTGGTAGGAGTAGGCGGGAGGAATTCCGAGCAGTACTTC,CASSLVVGVGGRNSEQYF